The T cell receptor beta chain described here comes from a study of blood T cell repertoires in COVID-19 (dated by TCRdb to 2020 to 2021). Looking at the study overall: Samples covering the acute and convalescent phases of COVID-19 were provided by collaborators in the United States, Italy and Spain. The prospective study material was composed of cDNA or gDNA derived from T cells, B-cell-depleted T cells, or PBMCs. The dataset comprised deeply sampled blood TCRbeta repertoires from subjects exposed to, actively infected with, or recovered from COVID-19. A freely available public database, intended as a resource for researchers studying the immune response to SARS-CoV-2, is where the repertoires were released. Samples were obtained from the ongoing ImmuneRACE study (first 160 participants) and from 950 to 1,500 subjects provided by 6 global collaborators. A de-identified subject ID, COVID-19 status, age in years and sex were almost always included in the sample metadata. Where available, HLA class I and class II types were taken from metadata supplied by the sample provider and were not determined by assay-based typing. General study outcomes and caveats: The quantity of clinical and demographic metadata differed by source and by participant and was supplied without curation.

TCRbeta CDR3 regions were amplified from genomic DNA by means of the immunoSEQ Assay, a bias-controlled multiplex PCR. From the authors' description of their analysis: The number of nucleated cells in each sample was estimated from the amplification of reference gene primers within the assay. Sequence reads were collapsed and filtered to measure the absolute abundance of every unique TCRbeta CDR3 rearrangement. For each sample, productive Simpson clonality was calculated as the square root of Simpson's diversity index across productive rearrangements. Entries here come from immuneACCESS through TCRdb and include only in-frame sequences with V and J called. Some clones fail to appear in such tables; in the studies checked, an unresolved V gene covers under half of the shortfall, and the cause of the remainder is unknown. For V, J and clone size, that table is used; D and trimming come from the DNA. For this sample the table gives fewer than 300,000 clones, of which 90% were detected only once. The leading ten clones occupy 0.95% to 1.2% of the sample.

V and J are trimmed by 4 bases and 1 base, and the gene matches miss 6 bases of the junction. CDR1 and CDR2, looked up from the germline V gene, are SGDLS and YYNGEE. The CDR3 measures 16 amino acids from cysteine to phenylalanine. The kept DNA is CDR3 alone, 48 bases in frame from the first base. Participants in the prospective study were aged roughly 18 to 90 years, lived in 20 to 25 United States geographic areas, and enrolled through a virtual design. In the prospective study, participants were assigned to cohorts based on the clinical history participants reported in a screening survey and a study questionnaire. ImmuneRACE Cohort 3 recovered participants were defined by two consecutive negative NP/OP PCR tests, healthcare professional clearance, or symptom resolution. Mobile phlebotomists in the prospective study collected whole blood, serum and a nasopharyngeal or oropharyngeal swab from every participant. Participants in the prospective study had the option to provide additional blood draws and questionnaires over a 2-month period. Before DNA extraction, blood samples from the prospective study were shipped at room temperature or frozen.

In the case of this clone: The antigen this receptor binds is unknown. The sample holds no much larger clone one base away, and base qualities are not on file.

This clonotype was sampled from a woman in her 30s who had recovered from COVID-19. The chain joins TRBV9 to TRBJ2-3; 10 junctional bases match TRBD2. The sequenced material came from PBMCs or T cells enriched from blood (not recorded which). The sequence in DNA is TGTGCCAGCAGCTCTAGGACTAGCGGTCGCACAGATACGCAGTATTTT. It codes for CASSSRTSGRTDTQYF.